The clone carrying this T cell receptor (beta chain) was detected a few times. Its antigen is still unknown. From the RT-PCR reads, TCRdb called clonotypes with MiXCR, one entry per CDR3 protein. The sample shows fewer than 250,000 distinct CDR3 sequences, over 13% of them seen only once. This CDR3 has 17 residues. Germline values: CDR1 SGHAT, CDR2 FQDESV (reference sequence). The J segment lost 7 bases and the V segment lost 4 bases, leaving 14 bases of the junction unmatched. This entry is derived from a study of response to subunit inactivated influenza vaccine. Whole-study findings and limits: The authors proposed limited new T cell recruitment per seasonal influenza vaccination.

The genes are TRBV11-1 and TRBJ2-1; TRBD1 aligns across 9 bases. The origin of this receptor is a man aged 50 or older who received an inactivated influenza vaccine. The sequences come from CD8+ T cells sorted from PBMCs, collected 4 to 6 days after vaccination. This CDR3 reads CASSSRVGDREWNEQFF. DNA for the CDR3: TGTGCCAGCAGCTCCCGAGTGGGGGACAGGGAATGGAATGAGCAGTTCTTC.